This T cell receptor beta chain was sequenced in a study of blood T cell dynamics during melanoma immunotherapy (dated by TCRdb to the early 2020s). As for the study more broadly: All patients had metastatic melanoma and were given first-line pembrolizumab or nivolumab plus ipilimumab as standard of care in the United Kingdom. Peripheral T cell receptor repertoires of metastatic melanoma patients were profiled before and after one cycle of checkpoint inhibitor therapy to find early correlates of response. The training cohort was made up of consecutive patients, while a further independent group of patients from the same centre was pooled to form an external validation set. The paper as a whole reports these results and caveats: The study was unable to establish whether the T cell clones driving the repertoire changes were melanoma-specific or instead reflected general immune activation. Patients who later achieved disease control showed a bifurcated PBMC repertoire reorganization at W3, with increased clonality or increased diversity, unlike progressors. The relatively small sample size was acknowledged as a potential limitation on generalization of the results.

Every bulk PBMC sample was loaded with the same fixed amount of roughly 360 ng of DNA. The immunoSEQ TCRb Assay kit was used according to manufacturer instructions to amplify TCR beta CDR3 sequences from genomic DNA. The KAPA Library Quantification Kit for Illumina platforms was used to quantify the pooled libraries by qPCR. Pooled libraries were sequenced on an Illumina NextSeq 500, clustered at roughly 0.6-1.2 pM. On the study's bioinformatics: TCR data were analyzed using immunoSEQ ANALYZER and the R LymphoSeq package. A rearrangement efficiency score was calculated as productive divided by the sum of productive and non-productive CDR3 sequences. Within each patient, timepoints were compared pairwise for clonality, measured with the Gini coefficient, and for diversity, measured with the Renyi index at alpha=1. In LymphoSeq, clonal relatedness was computed using an edit distance of 3, and repertoire similarity was computed using the Bhattacharyya coefficient. To classify response, a linear discriminant analysis based on week-3 changes in clonality and diversity was built using the R MASS and caret packages. In its TCRdb copy, this immuneACCESS table keeps in-frame sequences only and misses some clones. Where compared with another copy, unresolved V genes explain less than half of these, and the others have no known cause. The DNA was the basis for D and trimming; V, J and clone size are from that table. Within this sample are almost 15,000 clones, with roughly nine tenths of them counted one time only. The ten biggest clones cover about 0.85% of the sample.

The label giving this sample's time point can be read as: week 3, after first cycle of checkpoint inhibitor. Blood was sampled before treatment (T0) and at week 3 (W3), after the first cycle of checkpoint blockade. Except for two patients with rapid clinical progression, response was assessed 12 weeks after the first infusion by RECIST 1.1; disease control meant complete response, partial response or stable disease. Patients were not eligible if they had prior systemic cancer treatment, concomitant immunosuppressant therapy or synchronous other active malignancies. TCR beta was sequenced in both bulk PBMC and plasma cell-free DNA in order to track circulating cells as well as T cell turnover. Lymphoprep and SepMate tubes were used to isolate PBMC from blood, and red cell lysis was then performed. QIAamp DNA Blood Mini kits were used to extract DNA from PBMC and sorted T cell subsets. Reading from cysteine to phenylalanine, the CDR3 counts 13 amino acids. Here the CDR3 DNA is all that survives: 39 bases in frame from base 1. CDR1 SGHTA and CDR2 FQGTGA were looked up in the germline V gene. V lost 3 bases and J lost 1 base; the stretch between them is 6 bases long.

With regard to this clone: This clone's antigen is unknown. Base-call qualities are not available, and no considerably larger clone is one nucleotide away.

The V and J segments used are TRBV7-3 and TRBJ1-1; the D gene remains uncertain. This sequence was found in a human donor with melanoma. The sample was blood, taken from a patient treated with checkpoint blockade. The nucleotide sequence is given as TGTGCCAGCAGCTTCCCAGGGAACACTGAAGCTTTCTTT. Translated, it gives CASSFPGNTEAFF.